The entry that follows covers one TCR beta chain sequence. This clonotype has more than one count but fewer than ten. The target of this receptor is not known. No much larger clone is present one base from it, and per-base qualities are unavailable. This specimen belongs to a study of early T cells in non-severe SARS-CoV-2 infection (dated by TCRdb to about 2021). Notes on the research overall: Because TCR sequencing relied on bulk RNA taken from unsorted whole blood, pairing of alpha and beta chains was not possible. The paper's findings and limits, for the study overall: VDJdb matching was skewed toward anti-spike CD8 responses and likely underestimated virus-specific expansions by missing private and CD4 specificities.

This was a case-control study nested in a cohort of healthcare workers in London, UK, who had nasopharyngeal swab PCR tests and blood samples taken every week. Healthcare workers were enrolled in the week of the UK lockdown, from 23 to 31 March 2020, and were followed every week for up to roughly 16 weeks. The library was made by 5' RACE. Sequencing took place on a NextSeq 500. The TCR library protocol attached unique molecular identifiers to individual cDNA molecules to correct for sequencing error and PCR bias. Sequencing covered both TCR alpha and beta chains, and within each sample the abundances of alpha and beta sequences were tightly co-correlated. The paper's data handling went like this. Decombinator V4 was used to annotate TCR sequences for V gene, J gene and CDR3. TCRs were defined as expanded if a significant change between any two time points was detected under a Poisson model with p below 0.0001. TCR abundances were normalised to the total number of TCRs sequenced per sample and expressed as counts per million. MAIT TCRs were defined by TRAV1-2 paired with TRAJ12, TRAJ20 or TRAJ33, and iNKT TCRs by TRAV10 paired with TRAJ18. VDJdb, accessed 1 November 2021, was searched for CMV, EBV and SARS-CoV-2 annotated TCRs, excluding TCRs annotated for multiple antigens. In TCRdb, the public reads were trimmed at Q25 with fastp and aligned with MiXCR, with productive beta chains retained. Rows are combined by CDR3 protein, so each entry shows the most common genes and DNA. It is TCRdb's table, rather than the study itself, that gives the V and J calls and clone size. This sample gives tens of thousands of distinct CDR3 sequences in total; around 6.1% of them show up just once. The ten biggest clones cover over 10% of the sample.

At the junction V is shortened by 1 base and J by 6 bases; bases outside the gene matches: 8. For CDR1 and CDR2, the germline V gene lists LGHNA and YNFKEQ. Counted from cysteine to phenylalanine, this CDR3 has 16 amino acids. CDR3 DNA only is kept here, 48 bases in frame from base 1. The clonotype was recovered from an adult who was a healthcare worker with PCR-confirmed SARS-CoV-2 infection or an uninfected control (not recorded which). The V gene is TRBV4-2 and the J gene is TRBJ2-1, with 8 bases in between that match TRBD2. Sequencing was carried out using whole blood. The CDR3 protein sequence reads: CASSQGSGGPLNEQFF. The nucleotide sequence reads TGTGCCAGCAGCCAAGGAAGCGGGGGACCACTCAATGAGCAGTTCTTC.